Below are 5 T cell receptor beta chains sequenced from a single sample in a study of cytomegalovirus exposure and HLA in healthy donors. It was with 60 Vbeta and 13 Jbeta primers that the PCR ran. Measured with immunoSEQ multiplex PCR; TCRdb has only the in-frame clones, and not every one. Of 150,000 to 200,000 clones in the sample, around 83% are singletons; the top ten hold 1.6%. Material for sequencing was PBMCs. The receptors were gathered from a man aged 45-65 years in good health and CMV-seronegative.

The chain combines TRBV27 with TRBJ1-5, with 7 bases that match TRBD1. Germline CDR1 reads MNHEY; CDR2 reads SMNVEV (reference sequence). CDR3 length: 17 amino acids. V lost 4 bases, J lost 5 bases, and 14 bases stayed unmatched. The CDR3 region has the DNA TGTGCCAGCAGTTCCACCGGATACAGACAGGGTGATCAGCCCCAGCATTTT. It yields the protein CASSSTGYRQGDQPQHF.

This clone was recorded only once. The rearrangement joins TRBV4-2 to TRBJ2-7, with 10 positions matching TRBD1. V dropped 0 bases and J dropped 5; count of bases not matched to a gene: 4. The CDR3 consists of 15 residues. Germline V CDR1 and CDR2: LGHNA, YNFKEQ. CDR3 amino acids: CASSQEGTGVNEQYF. The CDR3 DNA reads TGTGCCAGCAGCCAAGAGGGGACAGGGGTCAACGAGCAGTACTTC.

V gene TRBV19 combines with J gene TRBJ2-5; TRBD1 agrees at 9 bases. The germline CDR1 and CDR2 sequences are LNHDA and SQIVND (reference sequence). The CDR3 has 16 residues. After removal of 2 bases from V and 4 bases from J, the junction contained 8 bases not matched to a gene. CDR3 nucleotides: TGTGCCAGTAGTATAACTACAAGGACAGGGGTAGAGACCCAGTACTTC. It translates to CASSITTRTGVETQYF.

This clone came up a few times. The V gene is TRBV7-2, the J gene TRBJ1-1; 8 bases are a match to TRBD1. The CDR3 sequence is 14 residues long. The junction had 6 bases not matched to a gene; V was cut back by 1 base and J by 8 bases. The germline CDR1 and CDR2 sequences are SGHTA and FQGNSA. Here the CDR3 DNA reads TGTGCCAGCAGCTTAGGTCCCAGGGGGCAAGAAGCTTTCTTT. Protein: CASSLGPRGQEAFF.

The sample holds one count of this clone. The CDR3 DNA follows: TGTGCCAGCAGCCAACTACAGGGAACCTACGAGCAGTACTTC. Translating it yields CASSQLQGTYEQYF. This chain uses TRBV14 with TRBJ2-7; possible D gene TRBD1, 6 bases. The germline V gene has CDR1 SGHDN and CDR2 FVKESK. V shed 2 bases and J shed 2 bases, with 10 bases lying between them. CDR3 size: 14 residues.